This section outlines one T cell receptor (beta chain) sequence together with its context. TCRdb's copy holds only in-frame clones and misses some; the assay was immunoSEQ multiplex PCR. In the table there are some 100,000 clones, roughly nine tenths of which are singletons. Trimming removed 7 bases from V and 5 bases from J, with 19 bases in between. The length of the CDR3 is 15 residues. The germline CDR1 and CDR2 sequences are MNHEY and SVGAGI. This record belongs to a study of control samples from healthy donors and cancer patients. The V gene is TRBV6-5, the J gene TRBJ2-3; D is possibly TRBD2 (6 bases). This receptor was identified in a woman aged 50 to 60 in good health. Source material: blood. In nucleotides, the CDR3 is TGTGCCAGCACCCCCCGGGGCGGGGTCATAGATACGCAGTATTTT. Amino acids: CASTPRGGVIDTQYF.